This TCR beta chain stems from a study of PD-L1 blockade in urothelial cancer. Study-level information: It was around 2014 that patients started atezolizumab at 1,200 mg intravenously every 3 weeks. Patients had undergone 0 to 3 prior chemotherapy regimens.

The germline CDR1 and CDR2 sequences are MGHRA and YSYEKL. Deletions cut 1 base from V and 7 bases from J, with 13 bases between. CDR3 length: 14 amino acids. As regards this clone: Its antigen is not known.

Whole-study results and caveats: Pretreatment TCR clonality in blood under the median foretold superior survival.

Method: immunoSEQ multiplex PCR; TCRdb's copy keeps in-frame clones and lacks some. The sample yields roughly 100,000 clones, roughly 85% seen once. The time point here: peripheral blood 6 weeks after treatment start. The TCR comes from a man between 65 and 85 years old with urothelial cancer. This chain uses TRBV4-1 with TRBJ1-1, with unresolved D. The input for sequencing was PBMCs, taken around atezolizumab (anti-PD-L1) treatment. For the CDR3, the DNA is TGCGCCAGCAGCCAAGTCCCTGGGAGCGGTGAAGCTTTCTTT. Its translation is CASSQVPGSGEAFF.